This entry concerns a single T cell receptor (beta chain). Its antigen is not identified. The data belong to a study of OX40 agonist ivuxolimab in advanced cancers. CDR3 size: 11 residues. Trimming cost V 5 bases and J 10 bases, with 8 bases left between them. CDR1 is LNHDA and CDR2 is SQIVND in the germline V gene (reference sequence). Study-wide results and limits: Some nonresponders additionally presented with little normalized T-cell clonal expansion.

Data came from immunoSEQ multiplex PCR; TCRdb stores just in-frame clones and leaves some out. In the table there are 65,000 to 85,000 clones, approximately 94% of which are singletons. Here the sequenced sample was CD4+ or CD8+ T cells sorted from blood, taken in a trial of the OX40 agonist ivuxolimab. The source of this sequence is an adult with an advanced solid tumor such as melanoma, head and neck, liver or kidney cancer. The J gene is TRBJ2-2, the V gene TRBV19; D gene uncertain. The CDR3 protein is CASSSSLELFF. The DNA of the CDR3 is TGTGCCAGTAGTTCCTCACTGGAGCTGTTTTTT.